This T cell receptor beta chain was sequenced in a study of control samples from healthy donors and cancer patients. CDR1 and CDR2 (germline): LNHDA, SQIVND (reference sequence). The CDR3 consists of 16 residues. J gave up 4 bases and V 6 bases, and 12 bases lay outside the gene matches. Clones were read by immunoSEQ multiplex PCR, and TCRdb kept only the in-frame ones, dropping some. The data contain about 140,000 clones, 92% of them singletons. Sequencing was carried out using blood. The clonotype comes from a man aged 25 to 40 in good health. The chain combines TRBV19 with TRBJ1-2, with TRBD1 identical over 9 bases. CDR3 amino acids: CASSSTHGTGTYGYTF. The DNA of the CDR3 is TGTGCCAGTAGCTCAACTCACGGGACAGGGACCTATGGCTACACCTTC.